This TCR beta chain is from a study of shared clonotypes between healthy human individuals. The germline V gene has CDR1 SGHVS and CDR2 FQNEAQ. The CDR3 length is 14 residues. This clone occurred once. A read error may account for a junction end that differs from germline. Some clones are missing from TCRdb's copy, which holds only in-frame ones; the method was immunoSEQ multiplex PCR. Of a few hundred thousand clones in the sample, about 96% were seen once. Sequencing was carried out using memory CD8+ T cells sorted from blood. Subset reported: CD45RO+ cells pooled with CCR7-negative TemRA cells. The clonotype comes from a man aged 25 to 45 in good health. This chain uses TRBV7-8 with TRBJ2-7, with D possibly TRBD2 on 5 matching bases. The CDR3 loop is CASRLALGNYEQYF. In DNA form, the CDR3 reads TGTGCCAGCAGGTTAGCGTTGGGGAACTACGAGCAGTACTTC.